Shown below are 21 T cell receptor beta chains from a single sample sequenced in a study of blood T cell repertoires in COVID-19. Only in-frame clones appear in the TCRdb table, and some are missing; sequencing was by immunoSEQ multiplex PCR. The sample includes under 150,000 clones, approximately 82% of them seen just once. Specimen: peripheral blood. These receptors were obtained from a man in his forties or fifties with active or convalescent COVID-19.

The V and J genes are TRBV5-1 and TRBJ2-5; 14 bases are shared with TRBD2. There are 18 residues in the CDR3. Per germline, CDR1 SGHRS and CDR2 YFSETQ. J lost 0 bases, V lost 3 bases, and 7 bases had no gene match. CDR3 sequence: CASSSGTSGGIYQETQYF. In nucleotides, the CDR3 is TGCGCCAGCAGCTCGGGGACTAGCGGGGGCATCTACCAAGAGACCCAGTACTTC.

This sequence joins TRBV13 and TRBJ1-5; 9 nucleotides match TRBD1. This CDR3 has 15 residues. Trimming removed 2 bases from V and 7 bases from J; junction bases left unmatched: 6. Germline CDR1 reads PRHDT; CDR2 reads FYEKMQ (reference sequence). The CDR3 DNA reads TGTGCCAGCAGCTTAAGGGGACAGGGCGGCCAGCCCCAGCATTTT. Protein: CASSLRGQGGQPQHF.

As concerns this clone: Other DNA sequences in this sample translate to the same CDR3. The chain uses TRBV5-1 and TRBJ1-2; 10 bases match TRBD1. Germline CDR1 reads SGHRS; CDR2 reads YFSETQ. J was trimmed by 5 bases and V by 0 bases; bases with no gene match: 4. The CDR3 has 15 amino acids. The CDR3 reads CASSLGTGGKYGYTF. Here the CDR3 DNA reads TGCGCCAGCAGCTTGGGGACAGGGGGGAAGTATGGCTACACCTTC.

The V and J genes are TRBV13 and TRBJ2-1; TRBD2 matches at 10 bases. Germline loops: CDR1 PRHDT, CDR2 FYEKMQ (reference sequence). V was pared by 2 bases and J by 9 bases, with 7 bases of the junction left unmatched. The CDR3 extends over 15 amino acids. CDR3 coding DNA: TGTGCCAGCAGCTTACCGGGACTAGCGCCTCCTGAGCAGTTCTTC. It is translated as CASSLPGLAPPEQFF.

The chain joins TRBV5-4 to TRBJ2-1, with D possibly matching TRBD1 (6 bases). This CDR3 has 15 amino acids. V shed 4 bases and J shed 0 bases, with 11 bases lying between them. Germline values: CDR1 SGHNT, CDR2 YYREEE (reference sequence). The CDR3 nucleotides read TGTGCCAGCAGCCCACAGGGAGACTCCTACAATGAGCAGTTCTTC. The encoded protein is CASSPQGDSYNEQFF.

V and J are TRBV24-1 and TRBJ1-4; 9 bases agree with TRBD1. Germline V gene data show CDR1 as KGHDR and CDR2 as SFDVKD. V trimming: 4 bases; J trimming: 9 bases; junction bases outside the gene matches: 8. The length of the CDR3 is 15 residues. The CDR3 DNA is TGTGCCACCAGTGACTACGGGACAGGGTGGAAAAAACTGTTTTTT. Its protein is CATSDYGTGWKKLFF.

The gene calls are TRBV7-2 and TRBJ1-5; 8 nucleotides line up with TRBD1. The CDR3 is 14 residues long. The trim removed 5 bases at V and 7 bases at J, leaving 7 bases unmatched. Germline lookup yields CDR1 SGHTA and CDR2 FQGNSA. This chain's CDR3 is CASSRTGLGQPQHF. CDR3 nucleotide sequence: TGTGCCAGCAGCCGGACAGGGTTGGGGCAGCCCCAGCATTTT.

This chain connects TRBV7-9 to TRBJ2-1, with D tentatively TRBD2 (6 bases). The CDR3 has 14 amino acids. The germline V and J ends were trimmed by 5 bases and 7 bases, with 15 bases remaining between them. Germline values: CDR1 SEHNR, CDR2 FQNEAQ (reference sequence). CDR3 residues: CASSVNSGTNEQFF. CDR3 in DNA: TGTGCCAGCAGCGTAAACTCAGGGACTAATGAGCAGTTCTTC.

This chain connects TRBV19 to TRBJ2-3; possibly TRBD1 for D (5 bases). CDR3 length: 13 residues. Trimming pared 7 bases from V and 1 base from J, leaving 9 bases between. CDR1 and CDR2 (germline): LNHDA, SQIVND (reference sequence). As DNA, the CDR3 is TGTGCCAGTACTAGGACACGCACAGATACGCAGTATTTT. Translating it yields CASTRTRTDTQYF.

This clone has only a few counts. The V call is TRBV4-2, the J call TRBJ2-1; TRBD2 matches at 14 bases. Germline assignment: CDR1 LGHNA and CDR2 YNFKEQ. The CDR3 is made up of 15 amino acids. J was trimmed by 9 bases and V by 1 base; bases with no gene match: 2. The CDR3 sequence: CASSQGTSGGFEQFF. Here the CDR3 DNA reads TGTGCCAGCAGCCAAGGGACTAGCGGGGGGTTTGAGCAGTTCTTC.

The chain employs TRBV3-1 (or the pseudogene TRBV3-2) and TRBJ2-5, with 8 bases identical to TRBD1. The CDR3 contains 14 residues. Germline V gene sequence: CDR1 LGHDT, CDR2 YNNKEL (reference sequence). The V and J ends lost 5 bases and 4 bases, in that order; junction bases with no gene match: 6. The CDR3 here is CASSDRGGAETQYF. The CDR3 region has the DNA TGTGCCAGCAGCGACAGGGGCGGGGCAGAGACCCAGTACTTC.

The rearrangement links TRBV9 to TRBJ2-6; the D is unclear. V shed 5 bases and J shed 0 bases, with 9 bases lying between them. The CDR3 has 15 residues. Germline loops: CDR1 SGDLS, CDR2 YYNGEE. The CDR3 protein is CASSLQYSGANVLTF. CDR3 bases: TGTGCCAGCAGTCTACAGTACTCTGGGGCCAACGTCCTGACTTTC. Full variable domain (outside the CDR3, taken from reference TRBV9 and TRBJ2-6): DSGVTQTPKHLITATGQRVTLRCSPRSGDLSVYWYQQSLDQGLQFLIQYYNGEERAKGNILERFSAQQFPDLHSELNLSSLELGDSALYFCASSLQYSGANVLTFGAGSRLTVL.

The chain couples TRBV11-2 to TRBJ2-1; D unclear. This CDR3 is 14 amino acids long. V was trimmed by 0 bases and J by 10 bases, leaving 13 bases between them. Germline V gene sequence: CDR1 SGHAT, CDR2 FQNNGV. In nucleotides, the CDR3 is TGTGCCAGCAGCTTAGATCATGACTTTTTGGAGCAGTTCTTC. Its translation: CASSLDHDFLEQFF.

This clone was seen repeatedly, ten times or more. The J gene is TRBJ1-6, the V gene TRBV11-2, with D unclear. This CDR3 has 15 residues. Germline assignment: CDR1 SGHAT and CDR2 FQNNGV. V lost 0 bases and J lost 6, with 9 bases in between. The CDR3 DNA is TGTGCCAGCAGCTTAGACAGGAACCGTAATTCACCCCTCCACTTT. It specifies CASSLDRNRNSPLHF.

The chain employs TRBV7-9 and TRBJ1-2; weak D call: TRBD1 (6 bases). The CDR3 runs to 12 residues. The germline V and J ends were trimmed by 4 bases and 6 bases, with 9 bases remaining between them. In germline, CDR1 is SEHNR, CDR2 FQNEAQ (reference sequence). CDR3 amino acids: CASSSDSHGYTF. In DNA form, the CDR3 reads TGTGCCAGCAGCTCGGACAGCCATGGCTACACCTTC.

The V and J genes are TRBV6-6 and TRBJ1-5, with 7 bases identical to TRBD1. The V and J ends lost 7 bases and 2 bases, in that order; junction bases with no gene match: 2. The germline CDR1 and CDR2 sequences are MNHNY and SVGAGI (reference sequence). This CDR3 spans 13 amino acids. The DNA for the CDR3 is TGTGCCAGCACAGGACAGGGCAATCAGCCCCAGCATTTT. Amino acids: CASTGQGNQPQHF.

This clone occurred once. The V call is TRBV6-1, the J call TRBJ1-5, with 8 bases fitting TRBD1. Trimming took 4 bases from V and 2 from J; bases not matched to a gene: 13. Germline V CDR1 and CDR2: MNHNS, SASEGT. CDR3 size: 18 residues. CDR3 in amino acids: CASSASWTGTMRNQPQHF. CDR3 coding DNA: TGTGCCAGCAGTGCCAGTTGGACAGGGACGATGCGCAATCAGCCCCAGCATTTT.

This chain connects TRBV4-2 to TRBJ2-3; maybe TRBD2 (5 bases). The CDR3 has 15 amino acids. The V gene lost 1 base and the J gene lost 2 bases, with 10 bases spanning the gap. Germline lookup yields CDR1 LGHNA and CDR2 YNFKEQ. The CDR3 DNA reads as TGTGCCAGCAGCCAAGGAGGGAGAGCCACAGATACGCAGTATTTT. Translating it yields CASSQGGRATDTQYF.

The chain joins TRBV3-1 (or the pseudogene TRBV3-2) to TRBJ1-4; TRBD1 agrees at 9 bases. Germline assignment: CDR1 LGHDT and CDR2 YNNKEL (reference sequence). CDR3 length equals 14 residues. V was clipped by 2 bases and J by 17 bases; unmatched bases: 12. The CDR3 DNA sequence: TGTGCCAGCAGCCAATTGGACTCCGGGACAGGGATATTTTTT. Encoded protein: CASSQLDSGTGIFF.

The chain couples TRBV11-1 to TRBJ2-7, with TRBD2 as a possible D gene (5 bases). This CDR3 contains 16 residues. Germline CDR1 and CDR2: SGHAT and FQDESV (reference sequence). V was cut by 3 bases and J by 0 bases, with 15 bases left in between. CDR3 nucleotide sequence: TGTGCCAGCAGCTTCCCCGCGAGAGGGAGCTCCTACGAGCAGTACTTC. Its translation is CASSFPARGSSYEQYF.

The V call is TRBV6-1, the J call TRBJ1-2, with TRBD1 identical over 8 bases. Germline CDR1 MNHNS, CDR2 SASEGT. There are 15 residues in the CDR3. Losses at the gene ends were 3 bases for V and 4 bases for J; bases not matched to a gene: 7. CDR3 DNA: TGTGCCAGCAGTGACGGCAGGGGGCGCATCTATGGCTACACCTTC. This gives the protein CASSDGRGRIYGYTF.